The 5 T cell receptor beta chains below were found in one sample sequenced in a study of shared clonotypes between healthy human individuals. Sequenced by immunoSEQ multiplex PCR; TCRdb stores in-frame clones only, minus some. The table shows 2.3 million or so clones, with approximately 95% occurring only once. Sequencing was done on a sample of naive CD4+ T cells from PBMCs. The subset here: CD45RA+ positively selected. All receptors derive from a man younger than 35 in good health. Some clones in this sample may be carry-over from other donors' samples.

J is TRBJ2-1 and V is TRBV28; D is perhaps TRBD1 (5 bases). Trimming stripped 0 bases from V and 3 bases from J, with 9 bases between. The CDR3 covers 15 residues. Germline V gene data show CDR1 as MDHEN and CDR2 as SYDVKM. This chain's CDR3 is CASSLWGRDYNEQFF. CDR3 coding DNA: TGTGCCAGCAGTTTATGGGGCAGGGACTACAATGAGCAGTTCTTC.

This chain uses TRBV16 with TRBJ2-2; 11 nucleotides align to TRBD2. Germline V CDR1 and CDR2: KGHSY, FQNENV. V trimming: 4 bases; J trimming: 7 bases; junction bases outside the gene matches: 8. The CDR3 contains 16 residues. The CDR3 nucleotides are TGTGCCAGCAGCCTTAGCGGGAGGGCCGATGTCGGGGAGCTGTTTTTT. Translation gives CASSLSGRADVGELFF.

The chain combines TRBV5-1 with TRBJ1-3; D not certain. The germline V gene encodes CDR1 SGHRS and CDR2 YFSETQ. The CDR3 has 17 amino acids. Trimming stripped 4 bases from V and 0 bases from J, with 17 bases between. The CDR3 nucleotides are TGCGCCAGCAGCCCCACAGCGACGGGCGGCTCTGGAAACACCATATATTTT. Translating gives CASSPTATGGSGNTIYF.

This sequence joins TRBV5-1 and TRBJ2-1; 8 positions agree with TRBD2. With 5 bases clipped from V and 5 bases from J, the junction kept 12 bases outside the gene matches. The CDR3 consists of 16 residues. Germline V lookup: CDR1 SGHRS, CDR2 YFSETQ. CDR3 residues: CASRSLAGAVNNEQFF. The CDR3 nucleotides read TGCGCCAGCAGAAGTCTAGCGGGTGCCGTTAACAATGAGCAGTTCTTC. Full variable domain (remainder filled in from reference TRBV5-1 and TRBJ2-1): KAGVTQTPRYLIKTRGQQVTLSCSPISGHRSVSWYQQTPGQGLQFLFEYFSETQRNKGNFPGRFSGRQFSNSRSEMNVSTLELGDSALYLCASRSLAGAVNNEQFFGPGTRLTVL.

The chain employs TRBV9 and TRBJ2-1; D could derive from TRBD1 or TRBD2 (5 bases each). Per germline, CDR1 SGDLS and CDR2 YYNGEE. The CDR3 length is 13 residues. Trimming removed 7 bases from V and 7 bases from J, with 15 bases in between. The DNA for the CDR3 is TGTGCCAGCGGGACGTACGATTGGAATGAGCAGTTCTTC. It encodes CASGTYDWNEQFF.